Listed below are T cell receptor beta chains from one sample, sequenced in a study of T cells in Graves' hyperthyroidism and ophthalmopathy. TCRdb re-called the multiplex PCR reads through MiXCR, storing one row per CDR3 protein. The sample lists fewer than 450,000 distinct CDR3 sequences, about 16% occurring once. The sequencing sample was made of blood. Receptors were obtained from a woman aged 60 to 75 with Graves' ophthalmopathy. Both conserved end residues are part of each CDR3. D genes are given only for firm matches. Part of the rows lack a size; the others show once, few, many or a class for expanded clones.

v_call	clone_size	d_call	j_call	cdr3_nt	cdr3_aa
TRBV12-3/TRBV12-4	.	TRBD2	TRBJ2-1	TGTGCCAGCAGTCCTAGCGGGAGAGGTCGGAATGAGCAGTTCTTC	CASSPSGRGRNEQFF
TRBV10-2	.	TRBD2	TRBJ2-7	TGCGCCAGCCGACCTGCGGGAGGGCCACACGAGCAGTACTTC	CASRPAGGPHEQYF
TRBV11-3	many	.	TRBJ2-5	TGTGCCAGCAGCTTAGGGATCGGGGACCAAGAGACCCAGTACTTC	CASSLGIGDQETQYF
TRBV6-1	many	TRBD2	TRBJ2-1	TGTGCCAGCAGGCCCGGGACTAGCGGATACAATGAGCAGTTCTTC	CASRPGTSGYNEQFF
TRBV9	few	.	TRBJ1-5	TGTGCCAGCAGCGTAGGGGGGGCTGGTCAGCCCCAGCATTTT	CASSVGGAGQPQHF
TRBV25-1	.	TRBD2	TRBJ2-5	TGTGCCAGCAGTGTTTTTAGCGGGAGTCGAGAGACCCAGTACTTC	CASSVFSGSRETQYF
TRBV6-5	.	.	TRBJ2-1	TGTGCCAGCAGTTACTCGACCGGGCCGCCCTCGAATGAGCAGTTCTTC	CASSYSTGPPSNEQFF
TRBV12-3/TRBV12-4	many	.	TRBJ2-3	TGTGCCAGCAACCCAGCATCTAGCACAGATACGCAGTATTTT	CASNPASSTDTQYF
TRBV19	.	.	TRBJ2-2	TGTGCCAGTAGTAACTCGGATGGTATAGGGGCCGGGGAGCTGTTTTTT	CASSNSDGIGAGELFF
TRBV7-2	.	TRBD2	TRBJ2-1	TGTGCCAGCAGCGCAGGGACTAGCGGGGGTGAACAGTTCTTC	CASSAGTSGGEQFF
TRBV19	few	.	TRBJ2-2	TGTGCCAGTAGTAGCCTACCAGGGGCCCGGCGGCGGAACACCGGGGAGCTGTTTTTT	CASSSLPGARRRNTGELFF
TRBV6-1	many	TRBD2	TRBJ2-1	TGTGCCAGCAGTGAAACCCAGGGACTAGCGGGAGGGAAGCAGTTCTTC	CASSETQGLAGGKQFF
TRBV5-1	.	TRBD1	TRBJ2-3	TGCGCCAGCAGCTGGGGGACAGGGGAGGAAGATACGCAGTATTTT	CASSWGTGEEDTQYF
TRBV5-1	many	.	TRBJ1-2	TGCGCCAGCAGCTTGGCTGGAGGGGACTATGGCTACACCTTC	CASSLAGGDYGYTF
TRBV6-5	.	.	TRBJ2-7	TGTGCCAGCAGTTACCGGGAGATGATGGAGCAGTACTTC	CASSYREMMEQYF
TRBV12-3/TRBV12-4	many	TRBD2	TRBJ2-5	TGTGCCAGCACACAAGGGGCGGGAGGGGTTGAGACCCAGTACTTC	CASTQGAGGVETQYF
TRBV27	.	TRBD2	TRBJ2-3	TGTGCCAGCAGCCCTGCGGGACTAGCGGGAGGGACAGATACGCAGTATTTT	CASSPAGLAGGTDTQYF
TRBV28	.	TRBD1	TRBJ1-5	TGTGCCAGCAGATTACAGGGGGCACGCAATCAGCCCCAGCATTTT	CASRLQGARNQPQHF
TRBV5-6	.	.	TRBJ2-7	TGTGCCAGCAGCTTTGCCAGGGACGAGCAGTACTTC	CASSFARDEQYF
TRBV24-1	few	.	TRBJ1-5	TGTGCCACCAGTGATGAGGGGAATCAGCCCCAGCATTTT	CATSDEGNQPQHF
TRBV24-1	many	TRBD1	TRBJ2-1	TGTGCCACCAGTCATGGACAGGGCCCTTACAATGAGCAGTTCTTC	CATSHGQGPYNEQFF
TRBV7-9	.	.	TRBJ2-2	TGTGCCAGCAGCCCGACATTTGGGGGCACCGGGGAGCTGTTTTTT	CASSPTFGGTGELFF
TRBV6-2/TRBV6-3	many	.	TRBJ2-7	TGTGCCAGCAGTTATGGGCTACTCCATGGCGAGCAGTACTTC	CASSYGLLHGEQYF
TRBV27	.	.	TRBJ2-5	TGTGCCAGCAGTTTAAGTGGCCGGCAGGGGGGAGAGACCCAGTACTTC	CASSLSGRQGGETQYF
TRBV12-3/TRBV12-4	.	TRBD1	TRBJ2-1	TGTGCCAGCAGCTTAGGGGGACAGAGTAAAAATGAGCAGTTCTTC	CASSLGGQSKNEQFF
TRBV28	many	.	TRBJ2-7	TGTGCCAGCAGTTTGTCAGCCGCCGGCAGGGCCTACGAGCAGTACTTC	CASSLSAAGRAYEQYF
TRBV5-1	few	.	TRBJ2-5	TGCGCCAGCAGCTCCGGCCCCAGCCCACAAGAGACCCAGTACTTC	CASSSGPSPQETQYF
TRBV29-1	many	.	TRBJ1-1	TGCAGCGTTGATGGGCAGGCCTATGAAGCTTTCTTT	CSVDGQAYEAFF
TRBV19	many	.	TRBJ1-1	TGTGCCAGTAGTATGCAAGGGGCGAACACTGAAGCTTTCTTT	CASSMQGANTEAFF
TRBV19	.	.	TRBJ1-1	TGTGCCAGTGGGGCGGGGGGCGGCACTGAAGCTTTCTTT	CASGAGGGTEAFF
TRBV28	many	.	TRBJ2-7	TGTGCCAGCAGTCTCCCCGGCAGTGCGGAGCAGCAGTACTTC	CASSLPGSAEQQYF
TRBV28	few	.	TRBJ1-4	TGTGCCAGCATAAGGCCCCGGAGAGAAAAACTGTTTTTT	CASIRPRREKLFF